Sequencing of this TCR beta chain was carried out in a study of cytomegalovirus exposure and HLA in healthy donors. Study at large: A later analysis reported the same platform for the roughly 120 validation repertoires and the 666 first-cohort repertoires. Overall study results and limits: Researchers reported that three CMV-associated chains were confirmed in vitro as CMV antigen-specific. Cytomegalovirus association was assigned to about 150 TCR beta chains. Most sequenced TCRs were rare (though some public TCRs occurred in many donors).

A remark on this clone: Its antigen is unidentified.

Assay used: immunoSEQ multiplex PCR; TCRdb lists only in-frame clones, some missing. In the table there are 130,000 or so clones, 70% to 90% of which are singletons. Trimming removed 11 bases at V and 4 bases at J, with 17 bases between. Germline assignment: CDR1 MDHEN and CDR2 SYDVKM. The CDR3 has 13 residues. This chain uses TRBV28 with TRBJ2-5; possibly TRBD2 for D (7 bases). This TCR was recovered from a young woman in good health and CMV-seronegative. Sample: PBMCs. The CDR3 loop is CAARGAGLETQYF. For the CDR3, the DNA is TGTGCCGCCCGGGGGGCGGGCTTAGAGACCCAGTACTTC.